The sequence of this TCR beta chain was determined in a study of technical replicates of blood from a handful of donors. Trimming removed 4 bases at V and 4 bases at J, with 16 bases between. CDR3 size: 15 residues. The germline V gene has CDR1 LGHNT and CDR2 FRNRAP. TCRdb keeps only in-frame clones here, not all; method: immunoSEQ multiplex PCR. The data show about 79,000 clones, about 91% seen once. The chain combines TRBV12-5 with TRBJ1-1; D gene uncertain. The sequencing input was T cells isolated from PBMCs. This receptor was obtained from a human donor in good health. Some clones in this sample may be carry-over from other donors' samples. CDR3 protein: CASGWDREASTEAFF. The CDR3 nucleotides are TGTGCTAGTGGTTGGGATAGGGAGGCCAGCACTGAAGCTTTCTTT. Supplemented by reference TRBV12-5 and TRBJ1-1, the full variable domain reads DARVTQTPRHKVTEMGQEVTMRCQPILGHNTVFWYRQTMMQGLELLAYFRNRAPLDDSGMPKDRFSAEMPDATLATLKIQPSEPRDSAVYFCASGWDREASTEAFFGQGTRLTVV.